This T cell receptor beta chain was found in a study of blood T cell repertoires in COVID-19. Germline assignment: CDR1 SGHRS and CDR2 YFSETQ. The CDR3 sequence is 13 residues long. With 4 bases removed from V and 7 bases from J, the gap between germline ends came to 15 bases. Assay: immunoSEQ multiplex PCR; the TCRdb copy retains only in-frame clones and omits some. The sample holds about 67,000 clones, about 83% seen once. This chain connects TRBV5-1 to TRBJ2-7; a weak D match, TRBD2 (5 bases). The TCR sequence derives from a woman aged 80 or over with acute or convalescent COVID-19. The material sequenced was peripheral blood. The CDR3 spells CASSVLGGREQYF. DNA for the CDR3: TGCGCCAGCAGCGTCCTCGGAGGTAGGGAGCAGTACTTC.